This T cell receptor (beta chain) originates from a study of blood T cell repertoires in COVID-19. Study background: Sources were T cells, B-cell-depleted T cells, or PBMCs; the material itself was cDNA or gDNA.

Germline CDR1 and CDR2: MDHEN and SYDVKM. Trimming at V came to 4 bases and at J to 1 base, leaving 8 bases not matched to a gene. CDR3 length equals 17 residues. Original handling: Researchers report that nucleated cell counts were estimated from reference gene primer amplification. This table comes from immunoSEQ multiplex PCR, and its TCRdb copy is limited to in-frame clones, with some not included. That table is the source of V, J and clone size, and D and trimming were worked out from the DNA. The repertoire includes around 130,000 clones, roughly 86% of them detected once, and 5% to 6% sits in the top ten.

Sample: peripheral blood. This rearrangement joins TRBV28 to TRBJ2-3; 10 nucleotides match TRBD1. The TCR originated in a human donor in a cohort sampled during active COVID-19. The CDR3 region has the DNA TGTGCCAGCAGTTCGACAGGGGGCGGTAGGGGCACAGATACGCAGTATTTT. Translation: CASSSTGGGRGTDTQYF.